The present T cell receptor beta chain was sequenced within a study of OX40 agonist ivuxolimab in advanced cancers. TCRdb keeps only in-frame clones here, not all; method: immunoSEQ multiplex PCR. The sample yields 15,000 to 25,000 clones, approximately 83% seen once. Germline V gene sequence: CDR1 SNHLY, CDR2 FYNNEI. V was pared by 0 bases and J by 4 bases, with 9 bases between. This CDR3 region has 14 residues. The chain combines TRBV2 with TRBJ1-1, with D unresolved. The receptor was derived from an adult with an advanced solid tumor such as melanoma, head and neck, liver or kidney cancer. The material sequenced was CD4+ or CD8+ T cells sorted from blood, taken in a trial of the OX40 agonist ivuxolimab. The chain's CDR3 is CASSEAFRLTEAFF. The CDR3 DNA is TGTGCCAGCAGTGAAGCGTTTAGGCTCACTGAAGCTTTCTTT.